The sequence of this T cell receptor beta chain was determined in a study of blood T cells in healthy people across ages. Germline V gives CDR1 SGHRS, CDR2 YFSETQ. The V end was cut by 3 bases, the J end by 6 bases, with 19 bases between. This CDR3 has 15 amino acids. A J-beta primer mix and a sample-barcoded 5' primer were used in a second PCR of roughly 6 to 11 cycles. TCRdb fed the 5' RACE reads into MiXCR, producing one record per CDR3 protein. Of fewer than 800,000 distinct CDR3 sequences detected, roughly 25% appear once; the ten largest clones hold around 9.2%. Separately, the same data were catalogued under a study of T cells of mothers and their children. Turning to that study: Primer M1S, used in the second PCR, introduced sample barcodes and 2-4 random nucleotides.

Specimen: blood. This rearrangement joins TRBV5-1 to TRBJ2-7, with D tentatively TRBD1 or TRBD2 (6 bases each). The source is a boy aged 5-17 years in good health. The CDR3 protein is CASSWGSRGQGEQYF. The CDR3 nucleotides are TGCGCCAGCAGCTGGGGATCTCGGGGGCAAGGCGAGCAGTACTTC.